A selection of T cell receptor beta chains follows, all from one sample in a study of blood T cells in healthy people across ages. TCRdb recomputed calls from the 5' RACE reads with MiXCR, one row per CDR3 protein. The sample has about 1.7 million distinct CDR3 sequences, over 25% seen once. The sample taken for sequencing was blood. The receptors come from a woman aged 25 to 45 in good health. Each CDR3 is given with its conserved first and last residue. Fields, in order: J gene, V gene, clone size, D gene, CDR3 DNA, CDR3 protein. The D gene is left open where the match is weak. Rows give clone size only sometimes, using once, few, many, or a class for an expanded clone.

>TRBJ2-2|TRBV12-5|-|-
TGTGCTAGTGGTTTGGGGAACACCGGGGAGCTGTTTTTT
CASGLGNTGELFF
>TRBJ2-5|TRBV6-2/TRBV6-3|-|-
TGTGCCAGCAGTTACCCCATAGCGGCCTACAATGAGCAGTACTTC
CASSYPIAAYNEQYF
>TRBJ2-4|TRBV27|-|TRBD2
TGTGCCAGCAGTGCCGGGGGGGTTCGGTACTTC
CASSAGGVRYF
>TRBJ1-4|TRBV18|few|-
TGTGCCAGCTCAATGACAGGCGAAGGAGAAAAACTGTTTTTT
CASSMTGEGEKLFF
>TRBJ2-3|TRBV27|few|-
TGTGCCAGCAGTTCTGAGATTTCTAGCACAGATACGCAGTATTTT
CASSSEISSTDTQYF
>TRBJ2-5|TRBV3-1|many|TRBD2
TGTGCCAGCAGCCTTGGGACTAGCGGAAATCAGTACTTC
CASSLGTSGNQYF
>TRBJ2-5|TRBV7-2|-|TRBD2
TGTGCCAGCAGCCCTTCTAGCGGGAAAGAGACCCCGTACTTC
CASSPSSGKETPYF
>TRBJ2-7|TRBV2|-|-
TGTGCCAGCATGGAGGAAAGCTGCGAGCAGTACTTC
CASMEESCEQYF
>TRBJ2-5|TRBV7-9|-|-
TGTGCCAGCAGTTATGGGACTCCGCTGCAAGAGACCCAGTACTTC
CASSYGTPLQETQYF
>TRBJ2-3|TRBV5-1|-|-
TGCGCCAGCAGCTTGGCGCGGATCGGAGATACGCAGTATTTT
CASSLARIGDTQYF
>TRBJ1-2|TRBV15|-|TRBD1
TGTGCCACCAGCAGAGGGGGACAGTCGGGCTATGGCTACACCTTC
CATSRGGQSGYGYTF
>TRBJ2-1|TRBV13|few|-
TGTGCCAGCAGATCTCCCTCGGACATAAACACTTATGAGCAGTTCTTC
CASRSPSDINTYEQFF
>TRBJ2-2|TRBV20-1|-|TRBD1
TGCAGTGCTAGAGTCCCGGGACAGGGCGCCGGGGAGCTGTTTTTT
CSARVPGQGAGELFF
>TRBJ2-7|TRBV6-5|many|-
TGTGCCAGCAGTCGGGCACAGGGTGGGGAGCAGTACTTC
CASSRAQGGEQYF
>TRBJ2-5|TRBV7-2|-|-
TGTGCTAGCAGCTTAGGCCTCGTAAAAGAGACCCAGTACTTC
CASSLGLVKETQYF
>TRBJ1-2|TRBV9|-|TRBD1
TGTGCCAGCAGCGTAGTGGAGGGGGCGGTCGGTGGCTACACCTTC
CASSVVEGAVGGYTF
>TRBJ2-7|TRBV12-3/TRBV12-4|-|-
TGTGCCAGCGGTTACGGGGGCGGATACGAGCAGTACTTC
CASGYGGGYEQYF
>TRBJ2-1|TRBV20-1|few|-
TGCAGTGCTAGCGGTGGAGAGGGGAACAATGAGCAGTTCTTC
CSASGGEGNNEQFF
>TRBJ1-1|TRBV21-1|-|-
TGTGCCAGCAGCAAGGGCCGGCGAAAGTACGAAGCTTTCTTT
CASSKGRRKYEAFF
>TRBJ2-3|TRBV20-1|many|-
TGCAGTGCTAGGATATTAGATACGCAGTATTTT
CSARILDTQYF
>TRBJ2-1|TRBV4-1|-|TRBD2
TGCGCCCGCAGCCAAGATCTTGGGACTAGCGGGAGGTATGAGCAGTTCTTC
CARSQDLGTSGRYEQFF
>TRBJ1-1|TRBV10-2|once|-
TGCGCCAGCTCAAGGACGGTCACTGAAGCTTTCTTT
CASSRTVTEAFF
>TRBJ1-5|TRBV5-1|-|-
TGCGCCAGCAGCTCAGGGGATTATAGCAATCAGCCCCAGCATTTT
CASSSGDYSNQPQHF
>TRBJ1-1|TRBV28|-|-
TGTACCAGCAGTTTATTTCGCAGGGTTTCTGAAGCTTTCTTT
CTSSLFRRVSEAFF
>TRBJ2-1|TRBV12-3/TRBV12-4|few|-
TGTGCCAGCACTCGTAACTGGTACAATGAGCAGTTCTTC
CASTRNWYNEQFF
>TRBJ1-2|TRBV6-5|many|-
TGTGCCAGCAGGCAAGGGGGGGCCTATGGCTACACCTTC
CASRQGGAYGYTF
>TRBJ2-7|TRBV12-3/TRBV12-4|-|-
TGTGCCAGCACCTTTAGGCGTAATTCCTACGAGCAGTACTTC
CASTFRRNSYEQYF
>TRBJ1-2|TRBV12-3/TRBV12-4|many|TRBD1
TGTGCCAGCAGGGCCGGGACAGGGGATGGCTACACCTTC
CASRAGTGDGYTF
>TRBJ2-1|TRBV3-1|-|-
TGTGCCAGCAGCCAAGGGACTTGGGGCCTCAATGAGCAGTTCTTC
CASSQGTWGLNEQFF
>TRBJ1-5|TRBV6-1|-|-
TGTGCCAGCAGTGAAAGGGGGTCCAAGCATTTT
CASSERGSKHF
>TRBJ2-4|TRBV5-1|-|TRBD2
TGCGCCGGCAGCCCGGGGACTAGCGGAATAAACATTCAGTACTTC
CAGSPGTSGINIQYF
>TRBJ2-1|TRBV7-8|-|-
TGTGCCAGCAGACGAGGACCACGGGGGGCTGAGCGGAAGGATGAGCAGTTCTTC
CASRRGPRGAERKDEQFF
>TRBJ2-5|TRBV6-4|-|TRBD2
TGTGTCAGCAGTTCTGAGCGGGGAGAGACCCAGTACTTC
CVSSSERGETQYF
>TRBJ2-2|TRBV7-2|-|-
TGTGCCAGCAGGGTCTTTGAGCCGGGGGAGCTGTTTTTT
CASRVFEPGELFF
>TRBJ1-5|TRBV20-1|few|TRBD1
TGCAGTGCTAGGGCTACAGGGGGCTACCAGCCCCAGCATTTT
CSARATGGYQPQHF
>TRBJ2-7|TRBV29-1|-|-
TGCAGCGTTGTTCCGGGGTTTGTCTCCTACAATGAGCAGTACTTC
CSVVPGFVSYNEQYF
>TRBJ2-1|TRBV9|few|TRBD2
TGTGCCAGCAGCCAGCGACTAGCGGGAAGCTCCTACAATGAGCAGTTCTTC
CASSQRLAGSSYNEQFF
>TRBJ2-3|TRBV20-1|once|TRBD2
TGCAGTGCTCCCTTGGCGGGAGTCTCAGATACGCAGTATTTT
CSAPLAGVSDTQYF
>TRBJ2-1|TRBV7-9|-|-
TGTGCCAGCAGCCTCCGGACTACCGATGAGCAGTTCTTC
CASSLRTTDEQFF
>TRBJ2-3|TRBV29-1|few|TRBD1
TGCAGCGTCGTGACAGGGGGCACAGATACGCAGTATTTT
CSVVTGGTDTQYF
>TRBJ2-7|TRBV6-2/TRBV6-3|-|-
TGTGCCAGCACTCGGGCAGGATTGACCTACGAGCAGTACTTC
CASTRAGLTYEQYF
>TRBJ2-6|TRBV20-1|few|-
TGCAGTGCTGAACCCCGGGGAGCCTCTGGGGCCAACGTCCTGACTTTC
CSAEPRGASGANVLTF
>TRBJ1-1|TRBV4-2|few|-
TGTGCCAGCAGCCAAGGATGGGGGGGGCACACTGAAGCTTTCTTT
CASSQGWGGHTEAFF
>TRBJ1-2|TRBV3-1|-|-
TGTGCCAGCAGCCAAGGTAGCCCCGCAGGGCGATATGGCTACACCTTC
CASSQGSPAGRYGYTF
>TRBJ1-1|TRBV20-1|-|-
TGCAGTGCTAAGGGAGCCGGCGGGACATATGCAGCTTTCTTT
CSAKGAGGTYAAFF
>TRBJ2-2|TRBV18|-|-
TGTGCCAGCTCACCGTACAGTAACACCGGGGAGCTGTTTTTT
CASSPYSNTGELFF
>TRBJ2-1|TRBV20-1|few|TRBD2
TGCAGTGCTCATAGCGGGGGCCTTAAGAATGAGCAGTTCTTC
CSAHSGGLKNEQFF
>TRBJ1-1|TRBV14|-|-
TGTGCCAGCAGCCAAGATAGGTTTGGACGGCCTGAAGCTTTCTTT
CASSQDRFGRPEAFF
>TRBJ2-1|TRBV12-3/TRBV12-4|-|TRBD2
TGTGCCAGCAGTCCAAGGACTAGCGGGAGGGACGATGAGCAGTTCTTC
CASSPRTSGRDDEQFF
>TRBJ2-7|TRBV10-3|-|TRBD1
TGTGCCACCACATGGACAGGGTCTCAACGAAAGCAGTACTTC
CATTWTGSQRKQYF
>TRBJ2-3|TRBV4-1|many|-
TGCGCCAGCAGCCAAGGTCTAACTGCTTTACGGCGAGGCCACACAGATACGCAGTATTTT
CASSQGLTALRRGHTDTQYF
>TRBJ2-5|TRBV20-1|-|-
TGCAGTGCTCCGAGGGATGACAATGAGCAGTACTTC
CSAPRDDNEQYF
>TRBJ2-7|TRBV6-1|-|-
TGTGCCAGCAGTGAAACGTCCGCAGCGGCACTCTACGAGCAGTACTTC
CASSETSAAALYEQYF
>TRBJ2-7|TRBV11-2|once|-
TGTGCCAGCAGCCTTAGCCTGACTGGCTACAATGAGCAGTACTTC
CASSLSLTGYNEQYF
>TRBJ2-7|TRBV12-3/TRBV12-4|few|-
TGTGCCAGCAGTTTAGGCGGATATGCAACCTACGAGCAGTACTTC
CASSLGGYATYEQYF
>TRBJ1-2|TRBV20-1|-|TRBD1
TGCAGTGCTGGGGGACAGGGGGCTTACTATGGCTACACCTTC
CSAGGQGAYYGYTF
>TRBJ2-1|TRBV7-2|many|-
TGTGCCAGCAGCTTAGTAGGCTATCTCTATGAGCAGTTCTTC
CASSLVGYLYEQFF
>TRBJ2-1|TRBV28|many|TRBD1
TGTGCCAGCACCGGGACAGCTTACAATGAGCAGTTCTTC
CASTGTAYNEQFF
>TRBJ2-3|TRBV7-2|-|TRBD2
TGTGCCAGCAGCTTAGGGGGACTAGCGAGCACAGATACGCAGTATTTT
CASSLGGLASTDTQYF